This entry lists 32 T cell receptor beta chains sequenced from one sample in a study of T cell responses to AZD1222 COVID-19 vaccine. Repertoires were generated with immunoSEQ multiplex PCR, while TCRdb's copy carries only in-frame clones and drops some. The sample carries approximately 140,000 clones, roughly 91% recorded once. Here the sequenced sample was peripheral blood, taken on day 0 of AZD1222 vaccination. The source is an adult in good health.

Remarks on this clone: One junction end disagrees with the germline gene, perhaps due to a read error. V is TRBV7-7 and J is TRBJ2-2; 8 bases map to TRBD2. There are 19 residues in the CDR3. CDR1 is SSHAT, CDR2 FNYEAQ, per germline (reference sequence). CDR3 nucleotides: TGTGCTAGCAGTTACCTAGCGGGCACAGTGGGCTGGGACACCGGGGAGCTGTTTTTT. Residues: CASSYLAGTVGWDTGELFF.

The gene calls are TRBV7-3 and TRBJ2-1; 13 bases map to TRBD2. Germline assignment: CDR1 SGHTA and CDR2 FQGTGA. V shed 2 bases, J shed 0 bases, and the junction held 10 bases outside the gene matches. The CDR3 is made up of 20 amino acids. The CDR3 is CASSLSAGTSGASSYNEQFF. CDR3 DNA sequence: TGTGCCAGCAGCTTATCCGCCGGGACTAGCGGGGCGAGCTCCTACAATGAGCAGTTCTTC.

V gene TRBV9 combines with J gene TRBJ2-3; D may be TRBD2 (5 bases). Trimming shortened V by 0 bases and J by 0 bases, and 8 bases separated the two germline ends. In germline, CDR1 is SGDLS, CDR2 YYNGEE. CDR3 size: 15 residues. The CDR3 sequence is CASSVGGGSTDTQYF. As DNA, the CDR3 is TGTGCCAGCAGCGTAGGTGGCGGGAGCACAGATACGCAGTATTTT.

The gene calls are TRBV6-2 or TRBV6-3 and TRBJ2-1; 15 bases align to TRBD2. From germline, CDR1 is MNHEY and CDR2 SVGEGT. The CDR3 loop spans 19 amino acids. V gave up 5 bases and J gave up 0 bases; unmatched junction bases: 8. The CDR3 nucleotides are TGTGCCAGCAGTGCGGCGGGACTAGCGGGAGGTGGCTCCTACAATGAGCAGTTCTTC. The encoded protein is CASSAAGLAGGGSYNEQFF.

This clone was counted a single time. The chain has TRBV24-1 and TRBJ2-5; unclear D gene. The CDR3 runs 14 residues. The germline CDR1 and CDR2 sequences are KGHDR and SFDVKD. The V end was cut by 0 bases, the J end by 2 bases, with 6 bases between. CDR3 in amino acids: CATSDLGRQETQYF. As DNA, the CDR3 is TGTGCCACCAGTGATTTGGGGCGGCAAGAGACCCAGTACTTC.

A few counts support this clone. V gene TRBV6-5 combines with J gene TRBJ1-3, with 8 positions matching TRBD1. The CDR3 covers 14 residues. Germline-derived CDR1 and CDR2 are MNHEY and SVGAGI. V shed 6 bases, J shed 7 bases, and the junction held 8 bases outside the gene matches. CDR3 loop: CASRRTGSRNTIYF. The CDR3, as DNA: TGTGCCAGCAGACGGACAGGGTCAAGGAACACCATATATTTT.

Only one count was recorded for this clone. V is TRBV15 and J is TRBJ1-4; D is ambiguous. Trimming stripped 0 bases from V and 12 bases from J, with 17 bases between. Germline CDR1 is LNHNV and CDR2 is YYDKDF (reference sequence). This CDR3 is 15 amino acids long. The CDR3 DNA sequence: TGTGCCACCAGCAGAGATCGGGTTTCGACGCGGGAACTGTTTTTT. Amino acids: CATSRDRVSTRELFF.

V is TRBV5-1 and J is TRBJ2-5; weak D call: TRBD2 (7 bases). Germline CDR1 and CDR2: SGHRS and YFSETQ. The V gene lost 0 bases and the J gene lost 2 bases, with 14 bases spanning the gap. The CDR3 spans 16 residues. CDR3 amino acids: CASSLVGGGLQETQYF. As DNA, the CDR3 is TGCGCCAGCAGCTTGGTGGGAGGGGGGCTACAAGAGACCCAGTACTTC. Together with reference TRBV5-1 and TRBJ2-5, the CDR3 gives the full variable domain: KAGVTQTPRYLIKTRGQQVTLSCSPISGHRSVSWYQQTPGQGLQFLFEYFSETQRNKGNFPGRFSGRQFSNSRSEMNVSTLELGDSALYLCASSLVGGGLQETQYFGPGTRLLVL.

The chain links TRBV28 to TRBJ2-2, with 9 bases fitting TRBD2. Germline V gene sequence: CDR1 MDHEN, CDR2 SYDVKM. The V and J ends lost 2 bases and 0 bases, in that order; junction bases with no gene match: 1. This CDR3 is 16 amino acids long. CDR3 sequence reads: CASSLAGGPNTGELFF. In DNA, the CDR3 is TGTGCCAGCAGTTTAGCGGGAGGGCCGAACACCGGGGAGCTGTTTTTT. Filled out from reference TRBV28 and TRBJ2-2, the complete variable domain reads DVKVTQSSRYLVKRTGEKVFLECVQDMDHENMFWYRQDPGLGLRLIYFSYDVKMKEKGDIPEGYSVSREKKERFSLILESASTNQTSMYLCASSLAGGPNTGELFFGEGSRLTVL.

The rearrangement links TRBV4-1 to TRBJ1-1; no clear D gene. The CDR3 totals 14 residues. The germline V gene has CDR1 MGHRA and CDR2 YSYEKL. The V and J ends lost 4 bases and 8 bases respectively, with 17 bases between them. The CDR3 DNA sequence: TGCGCCAGCAGCCGAGCGACCGGGCGGGTAGAAGCTTTCTTT. It codes for CASSRATGRVEAFF.

V is TRBV21-1 and J is TRBJ2-5. TRBV21-1 is recorded as a pseudogene. The CDR3 contains 15 residues. CDR3 DNA sequence: TGTGCCAGCAGCAAAGCCGGGCTAGATCAAGAGACCCAGTACTTC. It yields the protein CASSKAGLDQETQYF.

V is TRBV9 and J is TRBJ2-3; D is ambiguous. V lost 0 bases and J 2 bases, leaving 10 bases between the germline ends. Per germline, CDR1 SGDLS and CDR2 YYNGEE. CDR3 length equals 15 residues. In DNA form, the CDR3 reads TGTGCCAGCAGCGTAGCGGCAACCTACACAGATACGCAGTATTTT. Its protein product is CASSVAATYTDTQYF.

Turning to this clone: One end of the junction does not line up with germline, which may come from a read error. This CDR3 reads CASSASLGHSGTSLALF. In nucleotides, the CDR3 is TGTGCCAGCAGCGCCTCCTTAGGACATTCCGGGACTAGTTTGGCACTGTTT. The chain employs TRBV27 and TRBJ2-3; TRBD2 matches 8 bases. This CDR3 is built from 17 residues. Germline V gene sequence: CDR1 MNHEY, CDR2 SMNVEV (reference sequence).

The chain has TRBV4-3 and TRBJ1-1; a weak D match, TRBD1 (5 bases). CDR1 is LGHNA, CDR2 YSLEER, per germline. V shed 1 base and J shed 10 bases, with 16 bases lying between them. This CDR3 has 14 amino acids. In DNA, the CDR3 is TGCGCCAGCAGCCAAGGGGTCAGGGCACCCCCAGCTTTCTTT. Protein sequence: CASSQGVRAPPAFF.

This chain links TRBV9 with TRBJ2-2; D remains unclear. This CDR3 has 13 amino acids. Germline CDR1 reads SGDLS; CDR2 reads YYNGEE. V shed 4 bases and J shed 8 bases, with 12 bases lying between them. CDR3 sequence reads: CASSLLVAGELFF. CDR3 sequence (DNA): TGTGCCAGCAGCCTCCTTGTTGCGGGGGAGCTGTTTTTT.

This chain links TRBV9 with TRBJ2-7, with 8 bases that match TRBD1. This CDR3 contains 15 residues. Germline-derived CDR1 and CDR2 are SGDLS and YYNGEE. V shed 4 bases and J 5 bases; nucleotides not matched to a gene: 11. The chain's CDR3 is CASSKWSGGVNEQYF. The CDR3 coding sequence is TGTGCCAGCAGCAAGTGGTCAGGGGGCGTTAACGAGCAGTACTTC.

The chain combines TRBV27 with TRBJ1-3; no definite D call. Deletions cut 5 bases from V and 0 bases from J, with 8 bases between. CDR1 MNHEY and CDR2 SMNVEV come from the germline V gene (reference sequence). The CDR3 length is 14 residues. CDR3 DNA sequence: TGTGCCAGCAGTCGAGGATCCTCTGGAAACACCATATATTTT. This codes for CASSRGSSGNTIYF.

This rearrangement joins TRBV19 to TRBJ2-1, with D perhaps given as TRBD1 or TRBD2 (5 bases each). Trimming took off 8 bases at V and 10 bases at J, with 24 bases between the two ends. Per the germline V gene, CDR1 is LNHDA and CDR2 is SQIVND (reference sequence). CDR3 length equals 15 residues. The CDR3 DNA follows: TGTGCCAGTGCACAGGACGCGTCTAAATGGGGGGAGCAGTTCTTC. Its translation: CASAQDASKWGEQFF.

The chain carries TRBV6-2 or TRBV6-3 and TRBJ2-5, with 7 bases aligning to TRBD1. The CDR3 totals 13 residues. The germline gives CDR1 MNHEY, CDR2 SVGEGT. V was pared by 5 bases and J by 4 bases, with 4 bases of the junction left unmatched. The CDR3 spells CASSNWDRETQYF. The CDR3 DNA follows: TGTGCCAGCAGTAACTGGGACAGAGAGACCCAGTACTTC.

The V and J genes are TRBV28 and TRBJ2-7; no firm D call. V lost 3 bases to trimming and J lost 6 bases, with 6 bases between them. The germline gives CDR1 MDHEN, CDR2 SYDVKM. This CDR3 spans 11 amino acids. The CDR3 DNA reads as TGTGCCAGCAGTTTCCGTGGCGAGCAGTACTTC. It is translated as CASSFRGEQYF.

V gene TRBV15 combines with J gene TRBJ2-2, with D perhaps given as TRBD1 or TRBD2 (5 bases each). Trimming removed 0 bases from V and 8 bases from J, with 13 bases in between. This CDR3 comprises 15 residues. CDR1 is LNHNV, CDR2 YYDKDF, per germline (reference sequence). The CDR3 loop is CATSRDRGVLGELFF. Written as DNA, the CDR3 is TGTGCCACCAGCAGAGATAGAGGGGTCTTAGGGGAGCTGTTTTTT.

The chain couples TRBV11-2 to TRBJ2-7, with 11 bases identical to TRBD2. The CDR3 totals 16 residues. J lost 4 bases, V lost 1 base, and 6 bases had no gene match. Germline V CDR1 and CDR2: SGHAT, FQNNGV. The CDR3 bases are TGTGCCAGCAGCTTAGTTTTAGCGGGGGGGCTATACGAGCAGTACTTC. It is translated as CASSLVLAGGLYEQYF.

The CDR3 sequence: CASSFGEDQPQHF. CDR3 nucleotides: TGTGCCAGCAGTTTTGGAGAGGACCAGCCCCAGCATTTT. This sequence joins TRBV12-3 or TRBV12-4 and TRBJ1-5; D not certain. This CDR3 has 13 amino acids. Trimming pared 3 bases from V and 7 bases from J, leaving 10 bases between.

J is TRBJ1-2 and V is TRBV5-6; 12 bases are a match to TRBD1. Germline values: CDR1 SGHDT, CDR2 YYEEEE. Losses at the gene ends were 2 bases for V and 8 bases for J; bases not matched to a gene: 13. The CDR3 totals 17 residues. The CDR3 protein is CASSLFGTGGPAAGYTF. The CDR3 nucleotides are TGTGCCAGCAGCTTATTCGGGACAGGGGGCCCGGCAGCGGGCTACACCTTC.

This sequence joins TRBV6-6 and TRBJ1-5, with 8 bases lining up with TRBD1. The CDR3 extends over 16 amino acids. Germline CDR1 reads MNHNY; CDR2 reads SVGAGI (reference sequence). V lost 4 bases, J lost 6 bases, and 11 bases stayed unmatched. The CDR3 region is CASSSKGQGGGQPQHF. The CDR3 DNA is TGTGCCAGCAGTTCCAAAGGACAGGGCGGGGGTCAGCCCCAGCATTTT.

The genes are TRBV27 and TRBJ2-5, with D uncertain. The CDR3 covers 13 residues. V gave up 2 bases and J gave up 5 bases, with 9 bases separating them. In germline, CDR1 is MNHEY, CDR2 SMNVEV (reference sequence). This CDR3 reads CASSLTLRETQYF. The DNA of the CDR3 is TGTGCCAGCAGTTTAACGTTGCGGGAGACCCAGTACTTC.

The chain uses TRBV7-6 and TRBJ2-3; 13 positions match TRBD2. V shed 4 bases and J 2 bases; nucleotides not matched to a gene: 3. This CDR3 region has 16 residues. Germline CDR1 reads SGHVS; CDR2 reads FNYEAQ. CDR3 bases: TGTGCCAGCAGCTCGGGACTAGCGGGGTTCACAGATACGCAGTATTTT. Protein product: CASSSGLAGFTDTQYF.

This chain uses TRBV6-5 with TRBJ1-1; 7 nucleotides match TRBD1. CDR1 is MNHEY and CDR2 is SVGAGI in the germline V gene. The J segment lost 5 bases and the V segment lost 7 bases, leaving 7 bases of the junction unmatched. This CDR3 spans 13 amino acids. DNA of the CDR3: TGTGCCAGCACGCGACAGGGACAGACTGAAGCTTTCTTT. Translating gives CASTRQGQTEAFF.

The rearrangement uses TRBV6-1 and TRBJ1-4; no reliable D call. Germline CDR1 and CDR2: MNHNS and SASEGT. The V end was cut by 1 base, the J end by 4 bases, with 10 bases between. This CDR3 contains 15 residues. The CDR3, as DNA: TGTGCCAGCAGTGAAGGACCGGATTATAATGAAAAACTGTTTTTT. Its protein is CASSEGPDYNEKLFF.

In its sample, this clone was seen once. The rearrangement links TRBV27 to TRBJ2-5; 9 positions agree with TRBD1. V lost 6 bases and J lost 4; bases outside the gene matches: 12. The germline V gene has CDR1 MNHEY and CDR2 SMNVEV (reference sequence). This CDR3 comprises 16 residues. The CDR3 sequence is CASRPTKTGGRETQYF. CDR3 in DNA: TGTGCCAGCAGACCTACCAAGACAGGGGGGAGAGAGACCCAGTACTTC.

The V and J genes are TRBV13 and TRBJ2-7; 9 bases line up with TRBD1. This CDR3 contains 14 residues. Germline V gene sequence: CDR1 PRHDT, CDR2 FYEKMQ (reference sequence). With 0 bases clipped from V and 6 bases from J, the junction kept 3 bases outside the gene matches. In DNA, the CDR3 is TGTGCCAGCAGCTTAGGCACAGGGGGCTCCGAGCAGTACTTC. It yields the protein CASSLGTGGSEQYF.

The chain employs TRBV24-1 and TRBJ1-2, with D hard to call. Germline-derived CDR1 and CDR2 are KGHDR and SFDVKD. This CDR3 comprises 12 residues. V lost 5 bases to trimming and J lost 7 bases, with 10 bases between them. The CDR3 is CATSVGLGGYTF. CDR3 bases: TGTGCCACCAGTGTAGGTCTTGGTGGCTACACCTTC.